These T cell receptor beta chains were read from a single sample in a study of Graves' ophthalmopathy and Graves' hyperthyroidism. One entry per CDR3 protein results from TCRdb running MiXCR on the multiplex PCR reads. The repertoire holds under 200,000 distinct CDR3 sequences, with roughly two fifths as singletons. The sample consisted of peripheral blood. The receptors here all came from a woman aged 40 to 49 with Graves' ophthalmopathy. CDR3s include the opening cysteine and the closing phenylalanine or tryptophan. Fields, in order: J gene, V gene, CDR3 length, clone size, D gene, CDR3 protein, CDR3 DNA. D genes are given only for firm matches. Expanded clones are given a class, and other clones once, few, many or no size at all.

TRBJ1-2 | TRBV6-1 | 15 | many | . | CASSPPRERRYGYTF | TGTGCCAGCAGCCCCCCACGGGAACGGCGGTATGGCTACACCTTC
TRBJ1-2 | TRBV6-1 | 14 | many | . | CASSEQGVNYGYTF | TGTGCCAGCAGTGAACAGGGAGTAAACTATGGCTACACCTTC
TRBJ2-5 | TRBV28 | 18 | . | . | CASSFFIGYAGSEETQYF | TGTGCCAGCAGTTTTTTTATAGGATACGCCGGAAGTGAGGAGACCCAGTACTTC
TRBJ2-7 | TRBV27 | 13 | many | . | CASSIRESYEQYF | TGTGCCAGCAGTATCCGGGAGAGCTACGAGCAGTACTTC
TRBJ2-7 | TRBV11-2 | 16 | . | TRBD2 | CASSLEFGRWQGEQYF | TGTGCCAGCAGCTTAGAGTTCGGGAGGTGGCAGGGCGAGCAGTACTTC
TRBJ2-5 | TRBV7-2 | 13 | many | TRBD2 | CASSRGDQETQYF | TGTGCCAGCAGCCGGGGGGACCAAGAGACCCAGTACTTC
TRBJ1-2 | TRBV7-8 | 18 | . | . | CASSLRGGQVTANYGYTF | TGTGCCAGCAGCTTACGCGGGGGCCAGGTAACCGCTAACTATGGCTACACCTTC
TRBJ1-2 | TRBV7-9 | 15 | many | . | CASSLTEDWLYGYTF | TGTGCCAGCAGCTTAACGGAGGACTGGCTCTATGGCTACACCTTC
TRBJ2-4 | TRBV19 | 15 | many | . | CASSPSLLAKNIQYF | TGTGCCAGTAGTCCTAGCCTCCTAGCCAAAAACATTCAGTACTTC
TRBJ1-1 | TRBV2 | 14 | once | . | CASSEGLGVLVAFF | TGTGCCAGCAGTGAAGGCTTGGGGGTGTTGGTAGCTTTCTTT
TRBJ2-5 | TRBV12-3/TRBV12-4 | 14 | once | . | CASSLSGVRETQYF | TGTGCCAGCAGTTTATCCGGGGTACGGGAGACCCAGTACTTC
TRBJ2-5 | TRBV2 | 12 | once | . | CASPSREETQYF | TGTGCCAGCCCGAGTAGGGAAGAGACCCAGTACTTC
TRBJ1-1 | TRBV6-5 | 13 | many | . | CASSFHMNTEAFF | TGTGCCAGCAGTTTCCATATGAACACTGAAGCTTTCTTT
TRBJ2-5 | TRBV12-5 | 15 | . | . | CASGCATGLQETQYF | TGTGCTAGTGGATGCGCAACTGGGCTACAAGAGACCCAGTACTTC
TRBJ1-1 | TRBV12-3/TRBV12-4 | 15 | . | TRBD1 | CASSLGTGWATEAFF | TGTGCCAGCAGTCTCGGGACAGGGTGGGCCACTGAAGCTTTCTTT
TRBJ1-2 | TRBV2 | 9 | . | . | CASSQGYTF | TGTGCCAGCAGTCAAGGCTACACCTTC
TRBJ2-5 | TRBV18 | 16 | many | TRBD2 | CASSPGLAGSQETQYF | TGTGCCAGCTCACCGGGACTAGCGGGGAGCCAAGAGACCCAGTACTTC
TRBJ2-7 | TRBV19 | 16 | many | . | CASSNRVATGSYEQYF | TGTGCCAGTAGTAACCGGGTCGCAACGGGGTCCTACGAGCAGTACTTC
TRBJ2-5 | TRBV28 | 15 | few | . | CASSLSPWRGETQYF | TGTGCCAGCAGTTTATCCCCCTGGCGGGGAGAGACCCAGTACTTC
TRBJ1-2 | TRBV6-5 | 14 | many | . | CASSYDSYSYGYTF | TGTGCCAGCAGTTACGACAGCTACAGCTATGGCTACACCTTC
TRBJ2-5 | TRBV3-1 | 14 | . | . | CASSRGPAGETQYF | TGTGCCAGCAGCCGAGGGCCGGCCGGAGAGACCCAGTACTTC
TRBJ2-7 | TRBV12-3/TRBV12-4 | 11 | . | . | CASSTKQKQYF | TGTGCCAGCAGTACGAAACAGAAGCAGTACTTC